The 17 T cell receptor beta chains below were found in one sample sequenced in a study of tumor-infiltrating lymphocytes in oesophageal squamous cell carcinoma. Each CDR3 protein is one row after TCRdb ran MiXCR on the PCR reads. Counted here are about 21,000 distinct CDR3 sequences, about 35% occurring once; the ten biggest clones make up roughly an eighth. The source material was esophageal tumor tissue. These receptors were collected from a male donor with esophageal squamous cell carcinoma.

This clonotype appeared many times. The chain uses TRBV7-9 and TRBJ2-3; D is unresolved. This CDR3 spans 14 amino acids. Trimming took off 2 bases at V and 0 bases at J, with 6 bases between the two ends. Germline CDR1 and CDR2: SEHNR and FQNEAQ (reference sequence). CDR3 in amino acids: CASSLSESTDTQYF. CDR3 coding DNA: TGTGCCAGCAGCTTATCGGAGAGCACAGATACGCAGTATTTT. The whole variable domain, remainder taken from reference TRBV7-9 and TRBJ2-3, is DTGVSQNPRHKITKRGQNVTFRCDPISEHNRLYWYRQTLGQGPEFLTYFQNEAQLEKSRLLSDRFSAERPKGSFSTLEIQRTEQGDSAMYLCASSLSESTDTQYFGPGTRLTVL.

This clonotype was recorded at least ten times. V is TRBV5-1 and J is TRBJ1-1, with D possibly being TRBD1 (6 bases). From germline, CDR1 is SGHRS and CDR2 YFSETQ. The CDR3 length is 17 residues. V lost 5 bases and J 2 bases, leaving 22 bases between the germline ends. The CDR3 nucleotides read TGCGCCAGCAGACGACAGGTAAATGGGGGAATCAACACTGAAGCTTTCTTT. Translation: CASRRQVNGGINTEAFF. Variable domain in full (rest from reference TRBV5-1 and TRBJ1-1): KAGVTQTPRYLIKTRGQQVTLSCSPISGHRSVSWYQQTPGQGLQFLFEYFSETQRNKGNFPGRFSGRQFSNSRSEMNVSTLELGDSALYLCASRRQVNGGINTEAFFGQGTRLTVV.

This clonotype was detected ten times or more. The chain recombines TRBV5-4 with TRBJ1-2, with unresolved D. The V gene lost 5 bases and the J gene lost 3 bases, with 23 bases spanning the gap. The CDR3 is 17 residues long. The V gene's germline CDR1 is SGHNT and CDR2 YYREEE (reference sequence). CDR3 residues: CASSTTASPSLDYGYTF. CDR3 bases: TGTGCCAGCAGTACTACAGCGTCCCCCTCCCTTGACTATGGCTACACCTTC.

The chain joins TRBV7-2 to TRBJ2-3; D call uncertain. Deletions cut 5 bases from V and 4 bases from J, with 13 bases between. This CDR3 comprises 14 residues. Per the germline V gene, CDR1 is SGHTA and CDR2 is FQGNSA. CDR3 DNA sequence: TGTGCCAGCAGCCCTAGTGTAGTCCCAGATACGCAGTATTTT. Translation gives CASSPSVVPDTQYF.

Details on this clonotype: Since the CDR3 does not end with the conserved phenylalanine or tryptophan, this likely comes from a read error. Because the CDR3's place on the DNA is in doubt, the DNA is left out and the CDR3 is given as listed by TCRdb. J is TRBJ2-7 and V is TRBV7-4; TRBD1 is the table's D call and was not checked against the DNA. 17 amino acids form the CDR3, both terminal residues included. Germline V gene sequence: CDR1 SGHVT, CDR2 SQSDAQ. CDR3 amino acids: CASSLAPLNPYGYTFGS.

The V and J genes are TRBV7-2 and TRBJ2-7; D call uncertain. CDR3 length: 14 amino acids. The V end was cut by 1 base, the J end by 6 bases, with 13 bases between. Germline CDR1 reads SGHTA; CDR2 reads FQGNSA. CDR3 sequence (DNA): TGTGCCAGCAGCTTAGGCGCTAGTTCCGGCGAGCAGTACTTC. Protein product: CASSLGASSGEQYF. Filled out from reference TRBV7-2 and TRBJ2-7, the complete variable domain reads GAGVSQSPSNKVTEKGKDVELRCDPISGHTALYWYRQSLGQGLEFLIYFQGNSAPDKSGLPSDRFSAERTGGSVSTLTIQRTQQEDSAVYLCASSLGASSGEQYFGPGTRLTVT.

The chain links TRBV20-1 to TRBJ2-5; D not certain. The last part of the DNA fits TRBJ2-7 better; the J call may be wrong. This CDR3 is 13 amino acids long. Germline V lookup: CDR1 DFQATT, CDR2 SNEGSKA (reference sequence). DNA of the CDR3: TGCAGTGCCGCTACTCCAACGCAATACGAGCAGTACTTC. This sequence encodes CSAATPTQYEQYF.

This clonotype has at least ten counts. The chain links TRBV7-9 to TRBJ2-3, with 9 bases fitting TRBD2. V lost 5 bases and J lost 1; bases outside the gene matches: 4. Germline V lookup: CDR1 SEHNR, CDR2 FQNEAQ (reference sequence). The length of the CDR3 is 15 residues. This CDR3 reads CASSDRLAGTDTQYF. Here the CDR3 DNA reads TGTGCCAGCAGCGACCGACTAGCGGGCACAGATACGCAGTATTTT.

The table lists this clonotype with many counts. The V gene is TRBV6-1, the J gene TRBJ2-7; possibly TRBD2 for D (6 bases). The germline V gene encodes CDR1 MNHNS and CDR2 SASEGT. V was trimmed by 6 bases and J by 2 bases, leaving 11 bases between them. The CDR3 extends over 13 amino acids. Here the CDR3 reads CASSNGGTYEQYF. Written as DNA, the CDR3 is TGTGCCAGCAGCAACGGGGGAACCTACGAGCAGTACTTC.

A few counts support this clonotype. The germline gene is not matched at one end of the junction; a read error may be the cause. The chain uses TRBV4-1 and TRBJ1-1; D might be TRBD1 (5 bases). Per the germline V gene, CDR1 is MGHRA and CDR2 is YSYEKL. CDR3 length equals 15 residues. This CDR3 is CASSPGTSTNGELYF. CDR3 nucleotide sequence: TGCGCCAGCAGCCCCGGGACTAGCACAAACGGGGAGCTGTATTTT.

The V and J genes are TRBV20-1 and TRBJ2-5, with 7 bases lining up with TRBD2. Germline assignment: CDR1 DFQATT and CDR2 SNEGSKA (reference sequence). The CDR3 has 16 residues. V gave up 0 bases and J gave up 11 bases; unmatched junction bases: 18. This CDR3 is CSARDRGGGSLEEQYF. The CDR3 region has the DNA TGCAGTGCTAGAGATCGGGGCGGCGGGAGCTTGGAGGAGCAGTACTTC.

J is TRBJ1-2 and V is TRBV28; D not resolved. Germline CDR1 is MDHEN and CDR2 is SYDVKM. V dropped 1 base and J dropped 4 bases, with 19 bases sitting between them. This CDR3 is built from 17 residues. The CDR3 spells CASSLYTSPRASYGYTF. CDR3 in DNA: TGTGCCAGCAGTTTATACACATCCCCCCGGGCTTCCTATGGCTACACCTTC.

With regard to this clonotype: Here the CDR3 omits its conserved ending phenylalanine or tryptophan, so a read error is the likely source. It is unclear where the CDR3 begins or ends on the DNA, so no DNA is shown, and the CDR3 is as TCRdb lists it. This chain connects TRBV6-5 to TRBJ2-5; the tabulated D call, TRBD1, remains unverified against the DNA. Germline CDR1 and CDR2: MNHEY and SVGAGI. The CDR3 sequence runs 17 residues, both termini included. CDR3 in amino acids: CASSGKDRPVYGYTFGS.

In DNA form, the CDR3 reads TGCGCCAGCAGCTACACAGGGAACACTGAAGCTTTCTTT. Protein product: CASSYTGNTEAFF. The chain uses TRBV5-1 and TRBJ1-1; a weak D match, TRBD1 (5 bases). The CDR3 loop spans 13 amino acids. V was pared by 3 bases and J by 1 base, with 7 bases between. From germline, CDR1 is SGHRS and CDR2 YFSETQ.

This clonotype has a count of ten or more. The V and J genes are TRBV27 and TRBJ1-2; TRBD1 matches at 7 bases. The CDR3 totals 13 residues. After removal of 4 bases from V and 5 bases from J, the junction contained 4 bases not matched to a gene. Per the germline V gene, CDR1 is MNHEY and CDR2 is SMNVEV (reference sequence). The CDR3 DNA sequence: TGTGCCAGCAGTTCCGACAGGGCTTATGGCTACACCTTC. Protein sequence: CASSSDRAYGYTF.

Many counts were recorded for this clonotype. The genes are TRBV14 and TRBJ2-1; the D gene is possibly TRBD2 (6 bases). The V end lost 4 bases, the J end lost 8 bases, and 15 bases lay between the germline ends. The CDR3 runs to 14 residues. Germline CDR1 and CDR2: SGHDN and FVKESK. In nucleotides, the CDR3 is TGTGCCAGCAGCCCCTTAGCGGAGGGGTATGAGCAGTTCTTC. This codes for CASSPLAEGYEQFF.

CDR3 nucleotide sequence: TGTGCCAGCAGCCCAAGCGGGGGTGCCTACAATGAGCAGTTCTTC. Translating gives CASSPSGGAYNEQFF. V is TRBV7-9 and J is TRBJ2-5; 8 bases are a match to TRBD2. The DNA end is more similar to TRBJ2-1, so the J call may be wrong. The germline V gene encodes CDR1 SEHNR and CDR2 FQNEAQ (reference sequence). The CDR3 is 15 amino acids.